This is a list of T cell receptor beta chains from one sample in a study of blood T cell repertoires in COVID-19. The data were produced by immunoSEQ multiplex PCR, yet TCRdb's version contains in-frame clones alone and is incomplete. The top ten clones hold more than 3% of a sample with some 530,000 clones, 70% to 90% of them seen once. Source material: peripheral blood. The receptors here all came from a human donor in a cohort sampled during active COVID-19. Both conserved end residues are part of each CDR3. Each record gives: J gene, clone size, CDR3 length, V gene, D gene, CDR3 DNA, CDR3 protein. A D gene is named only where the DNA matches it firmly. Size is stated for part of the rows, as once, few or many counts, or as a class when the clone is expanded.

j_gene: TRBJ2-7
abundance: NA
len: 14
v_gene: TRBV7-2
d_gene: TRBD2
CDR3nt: TGTGCCAGCAGCCTTAGCGGGACCCTCCACGAGCAGTACTTC
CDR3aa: CASSLSGTLHEQYF

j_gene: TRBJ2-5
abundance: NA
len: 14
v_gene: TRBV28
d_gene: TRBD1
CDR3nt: TGTGCCAGCAGTTTATCGACAGGGAGAGAGACCCAGTACTTC
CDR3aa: CASSLSTGRETQYF

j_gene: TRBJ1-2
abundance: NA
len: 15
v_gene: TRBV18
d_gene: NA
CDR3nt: TGTGCCAGCTCACAGGAGCCAGATTCTAACTATGGCTACACCTTC
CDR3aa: CASSQEPDSNYGYTF

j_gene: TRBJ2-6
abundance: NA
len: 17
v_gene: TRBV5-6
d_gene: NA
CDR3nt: TGTGCCAGCAGCTTCGAGGCAGTTTCCTCTGGGGCCAACGTCCTGACTTTC
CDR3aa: CASSFEAVSSGANVLTF

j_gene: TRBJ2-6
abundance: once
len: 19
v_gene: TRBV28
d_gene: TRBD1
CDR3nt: TGTGCCAGCAGTTCGGACAGGGGGCTAAAAAGCTCTGGGGCCAACGTCCTGACTTTC
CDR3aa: CASSSDRGLKSSGANVLTF

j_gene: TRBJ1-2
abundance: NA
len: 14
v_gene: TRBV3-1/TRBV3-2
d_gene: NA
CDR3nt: TGTGCCAGCAGCCAAGAGGCAGGGCCCTATGGCTACACCTTC
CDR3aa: CASSQEAGPYGYTF

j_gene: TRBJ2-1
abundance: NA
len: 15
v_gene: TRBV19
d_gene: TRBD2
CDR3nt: TGTGCCAGTAGTCAGGGCGGGAGGGCATTTGATGAGCAGTTCTTC
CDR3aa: CASSQGGRAFDEQFF

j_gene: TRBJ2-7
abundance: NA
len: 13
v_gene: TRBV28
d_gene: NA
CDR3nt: TGTGCCAGCTATGGTGGCAGTGTCTACGAGCAGTACTTC
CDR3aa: CASYGGSVYEQYF

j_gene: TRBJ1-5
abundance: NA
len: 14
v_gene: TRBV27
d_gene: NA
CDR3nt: TGTGCCAGCAGACAGGGAAGGGGGAATCAGCCCCAGCATTTT
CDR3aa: CASRQGRGNQPQHF

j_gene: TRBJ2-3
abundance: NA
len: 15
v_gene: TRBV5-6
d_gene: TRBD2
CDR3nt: TGTGCCAGCAGCTTGCGTGGACTAGCGGGAGCTACGCAGTATTTT
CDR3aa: CASSLRGLAGATQYF

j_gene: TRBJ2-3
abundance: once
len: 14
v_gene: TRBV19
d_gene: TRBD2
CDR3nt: TGTGCCAGTAGAGCCCGAGCGGGAGTAGATACGCAGTATTTT
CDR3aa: CASRARAGVDTQYF

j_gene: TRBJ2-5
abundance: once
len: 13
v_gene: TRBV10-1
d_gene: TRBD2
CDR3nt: TGCGCCAGCAAGCGGGGAGGCCAAGAGACCCAGTACTTC
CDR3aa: CASKRGGQETQYF

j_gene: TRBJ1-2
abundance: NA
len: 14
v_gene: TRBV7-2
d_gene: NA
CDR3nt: TGTGCCAGCAGCCCTCCGGGCTCGCGGGAGGGCTACACCTTC
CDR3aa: CASSPPGSREGYTF

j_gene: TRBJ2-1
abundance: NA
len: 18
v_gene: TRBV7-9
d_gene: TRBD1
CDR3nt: TGTGCCAGCAGCCCCAGAGGGGGCACTCGAGGAGCATACAATGAGCAGTTCTTC
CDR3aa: CASSPRGGTRGAYNEQFF

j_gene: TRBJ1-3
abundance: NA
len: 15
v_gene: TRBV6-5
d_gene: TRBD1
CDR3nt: TGTGCCAGCAGTCCGGACAGGGTGTCTGGAAACACCATATATTTT
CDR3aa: CASSPDRVSGNTIYF

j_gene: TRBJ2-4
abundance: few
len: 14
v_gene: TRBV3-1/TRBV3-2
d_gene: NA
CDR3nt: TGTGCCAGCAGCCAAGATCTCTACAGAAACATTCAGTACTTC
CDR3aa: CASSQDLYRNIQYF